A single sample is the source of the 32 T cell receptor beta chains below, sequenced in a study of CD8 T cells in Susac syndrome. After extraction with the RNeasy kit, roughly 0.45 to 1 ug of the RNA was reverse transcribed using random hexamers. TCRdb reanalysed the immunoSEQ multiplex PCR reads using MiXCR and keeps one entry per CDR3 protein. The sample lists around 150,000 distinct CDR3 sequences; roughly 95% were seen once. Sequenced input: CD4+ T cells from PBMCs. The receptors stem from a human donor in good health.

This chain connects TRBV5-1 to TRBJ2-3; no clear D. The V gene lost 0 bases and the J gene lost 7 bases, with 12 bases spanning the gap. This CDR3 comprises 14 residues. Germline CDR1 is SGHRS and CDR2 is YFSETQ. The CDR3 DNA reads TGCGCCAGCAGCTTGGAGGAAGCTCTGAATACGCAGTATTTT. Amino acids: CASSLEEALNTQYF.

The CDR3, as DNA: TGTGCCAGCAACCTGGGGGGAAGGAATCAGCCCCAGCATTTT. Its translation is CASNLGGRNQPQHF. The genes are TRBV7-9 and TRBJ1-5; D is possibly TRBD1 (5 bases). Looked up from germline, CDR1 is SEHNR and CDR2 is FQNEAQ (reference sequence). V was clipped by 7 bases and J by 4 bases, with 14 bases between them. The CDR3 totals 14 residues.

The chain uses TRBV4-1 and TRBJ2-7; D tentatively reads TRBD1 or TRBD2 (5 bases each). V was clipped by 1 base and J by 0 bases, with 10 bases between them. The CDR3 runs 15 residues. Germline CDR1 reads MGHRA; CDR2 reads YSYEKL. CDR3 residues: CASSQGGASSYEQYF. CDR3 nucleotides: TGCGCCAGCAGCCAAGGAGGGGCGAGCTCCTACGAGCAGTACTTC.

This sequence joins TRBV6-2 or TRBV6-3 and TRBJ2-5; 8 nucleotides align to TRBD2. From germline, CDR1 is MNHEY and CDR2 SVGEGT. Trimming at V came to 6 bases and at J to 2 bases, leaving 20 bases not matched to a gene. This CDR3 has 19 amino acids. As DNA, the CDR3 is TGTGCCAGCAGCTACCGAATTACGGGGGGGGCCCGTACTCAAGAGACCCAGTACTTC. It encodes CASSYRITGGARTQETQYF.

The chain's CDR3 is CASSQAGTDYNEQFF. As DNA, the CDR3 is TGTGCCAGCAGCCAAGCCGGGACAGACTACAATGAGCAGTTCTTC. J is TRBJ2-1 and V is TRBV4-2; 7 nucleotides agree with TRBD1. The CDR3 is 15 residues long. Germline V gene sequence: CDR1 LGHNA, CDR2 YNFKEQ. J gave up 3 bases and V 1 base, and 3 bases lay outside the gene matches.

The chain carries TRBV7-8 and TRBJ1-4; D is unresolved. Germline V gives CDR1 SGHVS, CDR2 FQNEAQ. This CDR3 region has 15 residues. V was trimmed by 5 bases and J by 8 bases, leaving 18 bases between them. The CDR3 spells CASSLWVQGGEKLFF. In nucleotides, the CDR3 is TGTGCCAGCAGCCTGTGGGTCCAAGGAGGGGAAAAACTGTTTTTT.

The J gene is TRBJ1-6, the V gene TRBV11-1; no firm D call. Per germline, CDR1 SGHAT and CDR2 FQDESV (reference sequence). The V end lost 4 bases, the J end lost 8 bases, and 15 bases lay between the germline ends. CDR3 length: 15 residues. The CDR3 loop reads CASSSSRTEDSPLHF. In DNA form, the CDR3 reads TGTGCCAGCAGCTCTTCCCGGACGGAAGATTCACCCCTCCACTTT. Looking up the rest from reference TRBV11-1 and TRBJ1-6 gives the full variable domain: EAEVAQSPRYKITEKSQAVAFWCDPISGHATLYWYRQILGQGPELLVQFQDESVVDDSQLPKDRFSAERLKGVDSTLKIQPAELGDSAMYLCASSSSRTEDSPLHFGNGTRLTVT.

This chain uses TRBV13 with TRBJ2-3, with TRBD2 matching 8 bases. Germline CDR1 is PRHDT and CDR2 is FYEKMQ (reference sequence). The CDR3 has 16 residues. V was pared by 0 bases and J by 5 bases, with 7 bases of the junction left unmatched. In nucleotides, the CDR3 is TGTGCCAGCAGCTTAGGCACGGGGGGGATGAAAGATACGCAGTATTTT. It yields the protein CASSLGTGGMKDTQYF.

This chain links TRBV2 with TRBJ1-3, with D unclear. V lost 5 bases, J lost 0 bases, and 8 bases lay in between. The germline CDR1 and CDR2 sequences are SNHLY and FYNNEI. This CDR3 has 14 residues. CDR3 residues: CASSLEFSGNTIYF. The CDR3 nucleotides are TGTGCCAGCAGTCTGGAATTCTCTGGAAACACCATATATTTT.

This rearrangement joins TRBV19 to TRBJ2-5, with TRBD2 matching 11 bases. Unmatched junction bases numbered 11, after V lost 6 bases and J lost 2 bases. Germline V gene lookup returns CDR1 LNHDA and CDR2 SQIVND (reference sequence). This CDR3 region has 17 residues. The CDR3: CASSSATSGVLQETQYF. For the CDR3, the DNA is TGTGCCAGTAGCTCCGCGACTAGCGGGGTTTTACAAGAGACCCAGTACTTC.

This clonotype has a single count. The V call is TRBV3-1, the J call TRBJ1-1; no definite D call. The germline V gene has CDR1 LGHDT and CDR2 YNNKEL (reference sequence). This CDR3 is 12 amino acids long. Trimming shortened V by 5 bases and J by 3 bases, and 7 bases separated the two germline ends. Written as DNA, the CDR3 is TGTGCCAGCAGCTGGGCGGACACTGAAGCTTTCTTT. Amino acids: CASSWADTEAFF.

CDR3 residues: CSVGGRYNEQFF. The CDR3 DNA reads as TGCAGCGTGGGGGGGAGGTACAATGAGCAGTTCTTC. This chain links TRBV29-1 with TRBJ2-1, with 7 bases identical to TRBD2. From germline, CDR1 is SQVTM and CDR2 ANQGSEA. The CDR3 contains 12 residues. Trimming cost V 6 bases and J 4 bases; bases outside gene matches: 3.

The chain couples TRBV2 to TRBJ2-1; D possibly corresponds to TRBD2 (6 bases). The ends were cut back, 10 bases at V and 6 bases at J, with 16 bases in the middle. From germline, CDR1 is SNHLY and CDR2 FYNNEI. The CDR3 runs 13 residues. The CDR3 bases are TGTGCCACGAGACTAGAGCTCCGCAATGAGCAGTTCTTC. Residues: CATRLELRNEQFF.

The chain is built from TRBV5-1 and TRBJ2-1, with D possibly being TRBD1 (6 bases). Germline V CDR1 and CDR2: SGHRS, YFSETQ. The CDR3 totals 16 residues. The V end lost 4 bases, the J end lost 4 bases, and 18 bases lay between the germline ends. CDR3 DNA: TGCGCCAGCAGCCTGAACACAGGGAGACAATACAATGAGCAGTTCTTC. This translates into CASSLNTGRQYNEQFF.

This chain connects TRBV2 to TRBJ1-2; unclear D gene. V lost 8 bases to trimming and J lost 2 bases, with 12 bases between them. CDR3 size: 13 residues. Looked up from germline, CDR1 is SNHLY and CDR2 is FYNNEI. CDR3 residues: CASGLAANYGYTF. In DNA form, the CDR3 reads TGTGCCAGCGGTTTGGCAGCCAACTATGGCTACACCTTC. Full variable domain (remainder filled in from reference TRBV2 and TRBJ1-2): EPEVTQTPSHQVTQMGQEVILRCVPISNHLYFYWYRQILGQKVEFLVSFYNNEISEKSEIFDDQFSVERPDGSNFTLKIRSTKLEDSAMYFCASGLAANYGYTFGSGTRLTVV.

The chain employs TRBV27 and TRBJ1-2; 9 bases are a match to TRBD1. This CDR3 region has 15 residues. J gave up 8 bases and V 4 bases, and 11 bases lay outside the gene matches. CDR1 and CDR2 (germline): MNHEY, SMNVEV (reference sequence). DNA for the CDR3: TGTGCCAGCAGTTCTCTCGGGGGGACAGGGAGCGGCTACACCTTC. Translation gives CASSSLGGTGSGYTF.

In this sample, this clonotype turned up once. This chain uses TRBV5-1 with TRBJ1-1; D is unresolved. The CDR3 is 13 amino acids. Trimming took 0 bases from V and 4 from J, leaving 7 bases between them. Germline-derived CDR1 and CDR2 are SGHRS and YFSETQ. The CDR3 protein is CASSLDQSTEAFF. CDR3 coding DNA: TGCGCCAGCAGCTTGGACCAGAGCACTGAAGCTTTCTTT.

The rearrangement links TRBV29-1 to TRBJ2-2; D is tentatively TRBD1 or TRBD2 (7 bases each). The CDR3 extends over 16 amino acids. Germline V CDR1 and CDR2: SQVTM, ANQGSEA. The germline V and J ends were trimmed by 4 bases and 0 bases, with 15 bases remaining between them. CDR3 sequence reads: CSVGGGGEANTGELFF. In DNA, the CDR3 is TGCAGCGTTGGGGGAGGGGGCGAGGCGAACACCGGGGAGCTGTTTTTT.

The chain is built from TRBV7-9 and TRBJ1-1; TRBD1 might be the D (5 bases). Trimming removed 5 bases from V and 1 base from J, with 17 bases in between. The CDR3 totals 16 residues. Germline V CDR1 and CDR2: SEHNR, FQNEAQ (reference sequence). CDR3 nucleotides: TGTGCCAGCAGCCCCCGCGCGGGGGTTGGGAACACTGAAGCTTTCTTT. Its translation is CASSPRAGVGNTEAFF.

For the CDR3, the DNA is TGCGCCAGCAGCCGGGACACCACCTACGAGCAGTACTTC. Translated, it gives CASSRDTTYEQYF. This sequence joins TRBV5-1 and TRBJ2-7; D is possibly TRBD1 (6 bases). Trimming took off 4 bases at V and 2 bases at J, with 10 bases between the two ends. This CDR3 region has 13 residues. The germline V gene has CDR1 SGHRS and CDR2 YFSETQ.

V usage is TRBV29-1 and J usage is TRBJ1-1, with a tentative D call TRBD1 (6 bases). The CDR3 sequence is 14 residues long. CDR1 and CDR2 (germline): SQVTM, ANQGSEA. Trimming removed 6 bases at V and 2 bases at J, with 16 bases between. CDR3 bases: TGCAGCGTGATGGCGGGGGGCCGAAACACTGAAGCTTTCTTT. The encoded protein is CSVMAGGRNTEAFF.

The chain uses TRBV20-1 and TRBJ2-3; 11 nucleotides line up with TRBD2. From germline, CDR1 is DFQATT and CDR2 SNEGSKA (reference sequence). V was pared by 5 bases and J by 5 bases, with 12 bases of the junction left unmatched. CDR3 size: 16 residues. In DNA, the CDR3 is TGCAGTGCTCCCGTGGGTAGCGGGGGGGTTGGAGATACGCAGTATTTT. Translating it yields CSAPVGSGGVGDTQYF.

The J gene is TRBJ2-7, the V gene TRBV3-1; D is uncertain. Germline V CDR1 and CDR2: LGHDT, YNNKEL (reference sequence). This CDR3 comprises 14 residues. Trimming left V 1 base short and J 1 base short, with 8 bases between. The CDR3 spells CASSQVPASYEQYF. The CDR3 DNA follows: TGTGCCAGCAGCCAAGTGCCAGCATCCTACGAGCAGTACTTC.

The chain recombines TRBV3-1 with TRBJ2-7; 9 bases align to TRBD2. The germline V gene encodes CDR1 LGHDT and CDR2 YNNKEL (reference sequence). The trim removed 4 bases at V and 6 bases at J, leaving 10 bases unmatched. The CDR3 totals 15 residues. The CDR3 here is CASSPLGGGAVEQYF. The DNA for the CDR3 is TGTGCCAGCAGCCCGCTAGGCGGGGGGGCTGTCGAGCAGTACTTC.

The chain carries TRBV6-2 or TRBV6-3 and TRBJ1-5; no clear D gene. The CDR3 has 14 amino acids. CDR1 MNHEY and CDR2 SVGEGT come from the germline V gene. V dropped 6 bases and J dropped 7 bases, with 16 bases sitting between them. Here the CDR3 reads CASSSASGRQPQHF. DNA of the CDR3: TGTGCCAGCAGCTCCGCTTCCGGGAGGCAGCCCCAGCATTTT.

The chain uses TRBV5-6 and TRBJ1-1, with D uncertain. This CDR3 is built from 15 residues. Germline-derived CDR1 and CDR2 are SGHDT and YYEEEE. The V gene lost 1 base and the J gene lost 4 bases, with 14 bases spanning the gap. The CDR3 bases are TGTGCCAGCAGCTTGTATGAGGGTGGAGGCACTGAAGCTTTCTTT. Protein sequence: CASSLYEGGGTEAFF.

The rearrangement uses TRBV7-9 and TRBJ2-3, with 9 bases identical to TRBD2. This CDR3 region has 15 residues. The germline V gene has CDR1 SEHNR and CDR2 FQNEAQ (reference sequence). V trimming: 5 bases; J trimming: 3 bases; junction bases outside the gene matches: 6. Written as DNA, the CDR3 is TGTGCCAGCAGCACGCGGGGGGGTACAACAGATACGCAGTATTTT. Residues: CASSTRGGTTDTQYF.

The gene calls are TRBV3-1 and TRBJ1-1, with a tentative D call TRBD1 (5 bases). The CDR3 sequence is 16 residues long. From germline, CDR1 is LGHDT and CDR2 YNNKEL (reference sequence). With 0 bases removed from V and 6 bases from J, the gap between germline ends came to 17 bases. The CDR3 reads CASSQDAWGVRPEAFF. Here the CDR3 DNA reads TGTGCCAGCAGCCAAGATGCGTGGGGGGTTCGGCCTGAAGCTTTCTTT.

The chain carries TRBV5-4 and TRBJ2-7; 7 nucleotides line up with TRBD1. Germline V CDR1 and CDR2: SGHNT, YYREEE (reference sequence). The J segment lost 2 bases and the V segment lost 2 bases, leaving 4 bases of the junction unmatched. The CDR3 extends over 14 amino acids. CDR3 sequence (DNA): TGTGCCAGCAGCTTCAAGGGGGCAACCTACGAGCAGTACTTC. Protein: CASSFKGATYEQYF.

The chain joins TRBV7-8 to TRBJ1-1, with D maybe TRBD1 (5 bases). The germline gives CDR1 SGHVS, CDR2 FQNEAQ. CDR3 length: 14 residues. The V end lost 6 bases, the J end lost 4 bases, and 15 bases lay between the germline ends. The CDR3 is CASRSGTDLTEAFF. The DNA for the CDR3 is TGTGCCAGCAGATCCGGGACGGACCTCACTGAAGCTTTCTTT.

The CDR3 coding sequence is TGCAGTGCATACCGTGTCAATGAGCAGTTCTTC. Amino acid sequence: CSAYRVNEQFF. V is TRBV20-1 and J is TRBJ2-1; D is unresolved. CDR1 is DFQATT and CDR2 is SNEGSKA in the germline V gene (reference sequence). Between the trimmed V and J ends, which lost 6 bases and 6 bases, there was a span of 9 bases. This CDR3 spans 11 amino acids.

The rearrangement uses TRBV4-1 and TRBJ1-6; D unresolved. This CDR3 contains 14 residues. CDR1 and CDR2 (germline): MGHRA, YSYEKL. V dropped 0 bases and J dropped 6 bases, with 6 bases sitting between them. The CDR3 sequence: CASSQDQVNSPLHF. For the CDR3, the DNA is TGCGCCAGCAGCCAAGATCAAGTTAATTCACCCCTCCACTTT.